The clone carrying this T cell receptor beta chain was counted a few times. The CDR3 regions of TCR beta were amplified from RNA transcripts. With the HTBI primer set, the TCR CDR3 went through a first round of RT-PCR. TCRdb itself ran the multiplex PCR reads through MiXCR, one entry per CDR3 protein. The table has roughly 300,000 distinct CDR3 sequences, 15% to 20% seen once. The data were obtained in a study of T cells in Graves' hyperthyroidism and ophthalmopathy. This CDR3 region has 13 residues. The germline V gene has CDR1 LGHDT and CDR2 YNNKEL (reference sequence). V lost 2 bases and J 6 bases, leaving 11 bases between the germline ends.

Sample: blood. This chain uses TRBV3-1 with TRBJ2-7; D is possibly TRBD2 (6 bases). The clonotype comes from a woman between 50 and 59 years old with Graves' hyperthyroidism. CDR3 sequence: CASSQRRDSEQYV. CDR3 sequence (DNA): TGTGCCAGCAGCCAACGAAGGGACTCCGAGCAGTACGTC.